This T cell receptor beta chain was captured by sequencing in a study of T-cell memory formation after mild COVID-19. Whole-study results and caveats: SARS-CoV-2 specificity was not confirmed for second-wave clones peaking on day 37.

Germline V gene sequence: CDR1 LGHDT, CDR2 YNNKEL (reference sequence). V lost 0 bases to trimming and J lost 0 bases; unmatched junction nucleotides: 14. This CDR3 region has 21 residues. This clonotype came up a few times. As yet, its antigen is unknown. TCRalpha and TCRbeta libraries used 5'RACE with constant-segment primers and UMIs. In TCRdb, the 5' RACE reads were re-called with MiXCR into one record per CDR3 protein. Of more than 100,000 distinct CDR3 sequences listed, roughly 6% are singletons. The sequenced sample consisted of PBMCs or a T cell subset sorted from them (not recorded which). The receptor comes from an adult woman who had mild COVID-19 (a few samples of this study predate the infection). Cell type and time point are not known. The chain recombines TRBV3-1 with TRBJ2-1; 10 bases are a match to TRBD2. The CDR3 is CASSQEGLAGDRLSSYNEQFF. Here the CDR3 DNA reads TGTGCCAGCAGCCAAGAGGGTCTAGCGGGGGACCGACTTAGCTCCTACAATGAGCAGTTCTTC.